These 4 T cell receptor beta chains share one sample of origin, sequenced in a study of T-cell reconstitution after alpha-beta-depleted transplantation in children. Preparing the TCRbeta library involved the use of unique molecular identifiers. TCRdb reprocessed the PCR reads via MiXCR and lists one record per CDR3 protein. The sample lists roughly 350,000 distinct CDR3 sequences; about 9.4% were seen once. Sequenced here: PBMCs from the stem cell graft donor, sampled from the stem cell graft. The receptors were gathered from a human donor who donated a stem cell graft to a child with acute lymphoblastic leukemia.

This clonotype appeared a few times. This sequence joins TRBV7-2 and TRBJ2-2, with a tentative D call TRBD2 (6 bases). Germline loops: CDR1 SGHTA, CDR2 FQGNSA. The length of the CDR3 is 15 residues. V was shortened by 2 bases and J by 3 bases, with 10 bases between the two germline ends. This CDR3 is CASSLLGEDTGELFF. CDR3 nucleotide sequence: TGTGCCAGCAGCTTATTGGGGGAGGACACCGGGGAGCTGTTTTTT.

V gene TRBV5-1 combines with J gene TRBJ2-3; D is uncertain. V lost 3 bases and J lost 4, with 6 bases in between. This CDR3 spans 12 amino acids. Germline lookup yields CDR1 SGHRS and CDR2 YFSETQ. The CDR3 loop is CASSSNSDTQYF. For the CDR3, the DNA is TGCGCCAGCAGCTCTAACTCAGATACGCAGTATTTT.

This clonotype appeared a few times. The CDR3 sequence: CASSQGREANTGELFF. The CDR3 bases are TGCGCCAGCAGCCAAGGACGGGAGGCGAACACCGGGGAGCTGTTTTTT. V usage is TRBV4-1 and J usage is TRBJ2-2, with 7 bases aligning to TRBD2. The CDR3 is 16 residues long. V shed 1 base, J shed 0 bases, and the junction held 2 bases outside the gene matches. Germline V gene sequence: CDR1 MGHRA, CDR2 YSYEKL.

This chain connects TRBV29-1 to TRBJ2-3; perhaps TRBD2 as D (5 bases). V lost 1 base and J 4 bases, leaving 18 bases between the germline ends. Germline-derived CDR1 and CDR2 are SQVTM and ANQGSEA. The CDR3 runs 16 residues. The CDR3 reads CSVEVSSEGPPDTQYF. CDR3 nucleotides: TGCAGCGTTGAAGTCTCGTCCGAGGGCCCCCCAGATACGCAGTATTTT.